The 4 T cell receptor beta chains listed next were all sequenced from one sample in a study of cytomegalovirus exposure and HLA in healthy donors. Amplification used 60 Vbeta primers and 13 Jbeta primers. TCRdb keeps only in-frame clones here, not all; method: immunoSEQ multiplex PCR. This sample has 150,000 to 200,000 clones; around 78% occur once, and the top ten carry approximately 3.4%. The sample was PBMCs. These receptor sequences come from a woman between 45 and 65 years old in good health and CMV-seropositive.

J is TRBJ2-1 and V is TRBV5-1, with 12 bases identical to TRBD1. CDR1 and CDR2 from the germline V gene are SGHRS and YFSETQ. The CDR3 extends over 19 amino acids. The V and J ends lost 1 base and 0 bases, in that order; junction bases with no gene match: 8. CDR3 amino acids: CASSLTGTGGGFSYNEQFF. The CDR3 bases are TGCGCCAGCAGCTTGACAGGGACAGGGGGCGGCTTCTCCTACAATGAGCAGTTCTTC.

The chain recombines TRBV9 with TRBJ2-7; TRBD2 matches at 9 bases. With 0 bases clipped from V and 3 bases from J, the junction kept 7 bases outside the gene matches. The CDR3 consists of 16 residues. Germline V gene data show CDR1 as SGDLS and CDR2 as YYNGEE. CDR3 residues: CASSVGSSGVDYEQYF. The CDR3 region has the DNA TGTGCCAGCAGCGTAGGGTCTAGCGGGGTGGACTACGAGCAGTACTTC.

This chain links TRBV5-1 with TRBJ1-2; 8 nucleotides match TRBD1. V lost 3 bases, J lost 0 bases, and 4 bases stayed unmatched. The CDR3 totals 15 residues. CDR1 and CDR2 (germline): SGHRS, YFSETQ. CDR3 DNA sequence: TGCGCCAGCAGCTCAGGGGGCAGTGCTAACTATGGCTACACCTTC. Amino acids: CASSSGGSANYGYTF.

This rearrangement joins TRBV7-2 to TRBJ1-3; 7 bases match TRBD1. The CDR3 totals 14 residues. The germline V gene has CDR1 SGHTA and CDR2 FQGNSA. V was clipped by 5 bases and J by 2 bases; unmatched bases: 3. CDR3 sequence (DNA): TGTGCCAGCAGCCCTGGGACAGCTGGAAACACCATATATTTT. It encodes CASSPGTAGNTIYF. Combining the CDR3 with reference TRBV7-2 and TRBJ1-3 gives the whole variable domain GAGVSQSPSNKVTEKGKDVELRCDPISGHTALYWYRQSLGQGLEFLIYFQGNSAPDKSGLPSDRFSAERTGGSVSTLTIQRTQQEDSAVYLCASSPGTAGNTIYFGEGSWLTVV.